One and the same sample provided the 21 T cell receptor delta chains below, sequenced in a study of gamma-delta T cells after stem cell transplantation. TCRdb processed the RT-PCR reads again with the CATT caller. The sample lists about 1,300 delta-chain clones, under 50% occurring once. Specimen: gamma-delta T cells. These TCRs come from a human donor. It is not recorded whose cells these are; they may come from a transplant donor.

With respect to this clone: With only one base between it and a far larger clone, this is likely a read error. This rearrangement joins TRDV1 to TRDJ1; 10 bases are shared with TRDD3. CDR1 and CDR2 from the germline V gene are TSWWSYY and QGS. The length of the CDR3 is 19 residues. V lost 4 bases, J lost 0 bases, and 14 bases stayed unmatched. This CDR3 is CALGVRPDYWGIYTDKLIF. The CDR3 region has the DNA TGTGCTCTTGGGGTCCGCCCTGACTACTGGGGGATTTACACCGATAAACTCATCTTT.

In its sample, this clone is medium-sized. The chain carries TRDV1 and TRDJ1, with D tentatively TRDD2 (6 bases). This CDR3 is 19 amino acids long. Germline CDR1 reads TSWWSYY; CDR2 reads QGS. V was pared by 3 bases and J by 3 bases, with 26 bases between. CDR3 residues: CALGEGPSPRLVVSDKLIF. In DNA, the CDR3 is TGTGCTCTTGGGGAGGGGCCTTCCCCTCGCTTGGTAGTGTCCGATAAACTCATCTTT.

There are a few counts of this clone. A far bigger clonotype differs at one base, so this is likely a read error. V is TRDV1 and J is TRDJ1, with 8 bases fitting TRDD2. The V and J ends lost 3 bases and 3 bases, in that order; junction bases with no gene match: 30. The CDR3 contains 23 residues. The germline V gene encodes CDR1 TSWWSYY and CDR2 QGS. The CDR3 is CALGDIPRTSYKYWVKFADKLIF. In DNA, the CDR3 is TGTGCTCTTGGGGACATCCCGAGGACTTCCTACAAGTACTGGGTAAAGTTCGCCGATAAACTCATCTTT.

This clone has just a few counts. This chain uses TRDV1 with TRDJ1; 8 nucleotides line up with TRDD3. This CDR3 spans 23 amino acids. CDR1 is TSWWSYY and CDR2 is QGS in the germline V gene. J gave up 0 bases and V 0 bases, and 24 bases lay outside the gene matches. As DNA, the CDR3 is TGTGCTCTTGGGGAACTGTTTACTTTTCCTCGCTTTACTGGGGGGCGGTACACCGATAAACTCATCTTT. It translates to CALGELFTFPRFTGGRYTDKLIF.

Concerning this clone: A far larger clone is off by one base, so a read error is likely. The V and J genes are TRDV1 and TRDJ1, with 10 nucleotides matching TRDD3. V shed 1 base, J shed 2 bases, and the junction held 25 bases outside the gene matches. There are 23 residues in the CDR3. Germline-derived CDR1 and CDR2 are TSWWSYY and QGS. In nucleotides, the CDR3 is TGTGCTCTTGGGGAACCGAGGCCCCCTACGCACAGGTTGATGGGGGATACTACCGATAAACTCATCTTT. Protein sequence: CALGEPRPPTHRLMGDTTDKLIF.

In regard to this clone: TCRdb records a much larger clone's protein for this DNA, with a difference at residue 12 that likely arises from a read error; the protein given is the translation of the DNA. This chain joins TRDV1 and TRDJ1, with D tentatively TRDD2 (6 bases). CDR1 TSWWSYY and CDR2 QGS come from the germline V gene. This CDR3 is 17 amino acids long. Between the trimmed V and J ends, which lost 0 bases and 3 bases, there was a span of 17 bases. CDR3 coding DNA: TGTGCTCTTGGGGAACTACTCCTACGACAAAGGCCCGATAAACTCATCTTT. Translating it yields CALGELLLRQRPDKLIF.

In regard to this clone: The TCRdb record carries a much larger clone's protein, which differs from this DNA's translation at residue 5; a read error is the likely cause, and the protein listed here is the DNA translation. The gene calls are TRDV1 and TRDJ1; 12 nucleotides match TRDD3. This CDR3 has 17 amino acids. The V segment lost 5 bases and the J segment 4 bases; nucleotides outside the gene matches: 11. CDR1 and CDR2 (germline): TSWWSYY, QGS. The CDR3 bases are TGTGCTCTTGGGAAATGTAAGGCTGGGGGATACGTCGATAAACTCATCTTT. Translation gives CALGKCKAGGYVDKLIF.

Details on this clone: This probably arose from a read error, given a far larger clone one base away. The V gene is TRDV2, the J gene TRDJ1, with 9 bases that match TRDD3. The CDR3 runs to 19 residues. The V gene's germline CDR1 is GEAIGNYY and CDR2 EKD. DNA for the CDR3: TGTGCCTGTGACACCGGCTTCTTAAGGGGATACGCGGATACCGATAAACCCATCTTT. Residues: CACDTGFLRGYADTDKPIF.

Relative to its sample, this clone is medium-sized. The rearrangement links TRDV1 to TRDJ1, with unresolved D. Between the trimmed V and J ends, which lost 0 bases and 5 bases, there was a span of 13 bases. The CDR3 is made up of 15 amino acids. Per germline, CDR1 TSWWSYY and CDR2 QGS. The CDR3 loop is CALGELQPLRDKLIF. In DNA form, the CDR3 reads TGTGCTCTTGGGGAACTACAACCACTAAGGGATAAACTCATCTTT.

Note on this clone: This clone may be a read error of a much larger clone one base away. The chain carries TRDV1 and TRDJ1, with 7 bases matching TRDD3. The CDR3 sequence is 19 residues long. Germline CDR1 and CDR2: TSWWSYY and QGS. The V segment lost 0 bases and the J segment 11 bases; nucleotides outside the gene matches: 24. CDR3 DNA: TGTGCTCTTGGGGAACTCCGCCTACGTACTAGGGAGGGGGGGATGCGGCTCATCTTT. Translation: CALGELRLRTREGGMRLIF.

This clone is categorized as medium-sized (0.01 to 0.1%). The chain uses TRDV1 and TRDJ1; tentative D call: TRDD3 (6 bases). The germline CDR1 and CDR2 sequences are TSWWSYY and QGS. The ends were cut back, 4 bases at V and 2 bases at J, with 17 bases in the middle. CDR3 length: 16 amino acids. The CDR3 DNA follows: TGTGCTCTTGGGGGGGCGTTCGAGGATACAACCGATAAACTCATCTTT. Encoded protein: CALGGAFEDTTDKLIF.

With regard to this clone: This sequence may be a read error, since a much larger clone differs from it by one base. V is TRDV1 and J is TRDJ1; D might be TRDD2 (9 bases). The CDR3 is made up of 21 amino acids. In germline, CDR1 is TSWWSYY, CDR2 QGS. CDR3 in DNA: TGTGCTCCTGGGGTCGTCCTTCCTACAGGGGATACACGGCTGGGCACCGATAAACTCATCTTT. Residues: CAPGVVLPTGDTRLGTDKLIF.

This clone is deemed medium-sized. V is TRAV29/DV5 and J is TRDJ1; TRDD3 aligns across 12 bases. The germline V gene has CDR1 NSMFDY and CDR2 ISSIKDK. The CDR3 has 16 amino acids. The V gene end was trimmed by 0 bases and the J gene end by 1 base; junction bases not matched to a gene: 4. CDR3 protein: CAASGSGGYGTDKLIF. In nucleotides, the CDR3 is TGTGCAGCAAGCGGATCTGGGGGATACGGCACCGATAAACTCATCTTT.

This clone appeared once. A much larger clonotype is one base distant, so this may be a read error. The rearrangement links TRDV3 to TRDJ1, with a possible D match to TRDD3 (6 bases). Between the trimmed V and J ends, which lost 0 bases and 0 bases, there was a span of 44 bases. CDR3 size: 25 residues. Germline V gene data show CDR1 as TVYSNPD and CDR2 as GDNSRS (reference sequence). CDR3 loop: CAFSYTPTRDWGGGPELQYTDKLIF. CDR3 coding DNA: TGTGCCTTTAGCTATACCCCTACTCGGGATTGGGGTGGGGGCCCTGAACTGCAGTACACCGATAAACTCATCTTT.

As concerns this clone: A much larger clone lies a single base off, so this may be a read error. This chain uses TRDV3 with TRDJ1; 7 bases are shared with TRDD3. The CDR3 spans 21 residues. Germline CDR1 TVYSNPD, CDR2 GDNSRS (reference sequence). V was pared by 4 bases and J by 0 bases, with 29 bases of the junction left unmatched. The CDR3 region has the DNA TGTGCCTCCCACCCCAACCCCCTACGCCCATTTACTGGGGCGTACACCGATAAACTCATCTTT. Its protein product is CASHPNPLRPFTGAYTDKLIF.

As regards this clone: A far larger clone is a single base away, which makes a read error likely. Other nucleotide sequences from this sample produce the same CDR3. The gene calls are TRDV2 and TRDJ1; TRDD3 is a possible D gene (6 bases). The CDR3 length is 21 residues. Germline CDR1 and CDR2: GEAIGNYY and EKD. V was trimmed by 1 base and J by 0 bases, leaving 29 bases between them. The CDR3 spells CACDTLANFRWGSGYTDKLIF. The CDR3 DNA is TGTGCCTGTGACACACTCGCCAATTTTCGCTGGGGATCTGGGTACACCGATAAACTCATCTTT.

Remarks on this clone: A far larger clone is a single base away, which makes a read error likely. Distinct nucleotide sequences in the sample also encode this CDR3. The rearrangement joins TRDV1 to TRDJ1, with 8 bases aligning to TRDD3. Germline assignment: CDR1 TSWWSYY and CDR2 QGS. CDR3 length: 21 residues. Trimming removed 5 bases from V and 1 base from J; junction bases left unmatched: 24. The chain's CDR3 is CALGNPSESGTGGHATDKLIF. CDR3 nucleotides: TGTGCTCTTGGGAACCCGTCCGAGTCCGGTACTGGGGGTCACGCCACCGATAAACTCATCTTT.

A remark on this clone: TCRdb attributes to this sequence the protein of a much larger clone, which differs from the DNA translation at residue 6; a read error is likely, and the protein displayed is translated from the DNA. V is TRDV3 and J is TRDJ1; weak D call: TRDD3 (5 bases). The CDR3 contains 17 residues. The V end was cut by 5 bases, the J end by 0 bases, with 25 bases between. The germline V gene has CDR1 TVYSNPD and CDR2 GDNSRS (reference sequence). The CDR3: CAAILEDMHPYTDKLIF. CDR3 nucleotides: TGTGCCGCTATACTGGAGGATATGCACCCGTACACCGATAAACTCATCTTT.

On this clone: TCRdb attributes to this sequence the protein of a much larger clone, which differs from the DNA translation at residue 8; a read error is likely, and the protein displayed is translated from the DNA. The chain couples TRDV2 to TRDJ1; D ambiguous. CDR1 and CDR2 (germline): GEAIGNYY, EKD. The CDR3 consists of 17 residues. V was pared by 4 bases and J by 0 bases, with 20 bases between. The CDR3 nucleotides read TGTGCCTGTGATCCTCTCACTAGGAAGAATTACACCGATAAACTCATCTTT. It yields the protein CACDPLTRKNYTDKLIF.

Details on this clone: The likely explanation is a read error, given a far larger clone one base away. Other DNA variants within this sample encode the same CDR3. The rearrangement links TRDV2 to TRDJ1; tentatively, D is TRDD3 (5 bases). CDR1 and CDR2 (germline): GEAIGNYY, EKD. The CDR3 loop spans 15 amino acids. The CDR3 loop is CACDRLGPQADKLIF. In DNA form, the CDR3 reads TGCGCCTGTGACAGGCTGGGCCCTCAGGCCGATAAACTCATCTTT.

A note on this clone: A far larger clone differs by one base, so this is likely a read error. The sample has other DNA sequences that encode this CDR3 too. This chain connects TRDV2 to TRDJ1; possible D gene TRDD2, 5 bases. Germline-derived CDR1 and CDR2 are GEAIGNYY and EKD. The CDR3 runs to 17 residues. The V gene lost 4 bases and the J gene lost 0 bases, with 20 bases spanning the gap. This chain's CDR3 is CACDMLVPTLYTDKLIF. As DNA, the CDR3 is TGTGCCTGTGATATGCTGGTCCCTACCCTGTACACCGATAAACTCATCTTT.